These 2 T cell receptor beta chains share one sample of origin, sequenced in a study of cytotoxic CD8 clonotypes in ibrutinib-treated CLL. Produced via immunoSEQ multiplex PCR; TCRdb's table is partial and in-frame only. The sample shows about 140,000 clones, about 70% of them seen only once. The input for sequencing was PBMCs, taken after 24 months of ibrutinib treatment. The receptor source for this set is a human donor with chronic lymphocytic leukemia.

The rearrangement joins TRBV4-3 to TRBJ2-2; D is ambiguous. The germline V gene encodes CDR1 LGHNA and CDR2 YSLEER. This CDR3 is 14 amino acids long. V was trimmed by 2 bases and J by 5 bases, leaving 9 bases between them. CDR3 protein: CASSQFTRTGELFF. The CDR3 nucleotides are TGCGCCAGCAGCCAATTCACGCGGACCGGGGAGCTGTTTTTT.

V gene TRBV6-5 combines with J gene TRBJ1-1; D is ambiguous. The CDR3 consists of 13 residues. Germline V lookup: CDR1 MNHEY, CDR2 SVGAGI. V was clipped by 2 bases and J by 1 base, with 5 bases between them. CDR3 coding DNA: TGTGCCAGCAGTTACCAGGAGAACACTGAAGCTTTCTTT. Protein: CASSYQENTEAFF.